Listed here are 24 T cell receptor beta chains from one sample, sequenced in a study of lymphopenia after photon versus proton radiotherapy. Sequencing used immunoSEQ multiplex PCR; TCRdb keeps in-frame clones, though not all of them. The data hold some 41,000 clones, with roughly 84% observed a single time. This material consisted of peripheral blood, taken from a patient treated with photon-based radiotherapy. All receptors come from a man aged 45-65 years with gastric cancer.

This chain links TRBV4-1 with TRBJ2-2; 15 nucleotides match TRBD2. The V and J ends lost 4 bases and 5 bases, in that order; junction bases with no gene match: 11. The germline V gene encodes CDR1 MGHRA and CDR2 YSYEKL. This CDR3 has 19 residues. Here the CDR3 reads CASSPVPGLAGGLTGELFF. The DNA of the CDR3 is TGCGCCAGCAGCCCCGTCCCGGGACTAGCGGGAGGTCTGACCGGGGAGCTGTTTTTT.

The gene calls are TRBV7-8 and TRBJ2-1; D may be TRBD1 or TRBD2 (5 bases each). This CDR3 is 14 amino acids long. The germline gives CDR1 SGHVS, CDR2 FQNEAQ. The germline V and J ends were trimmed by 3 bases and 10 bases, with 16 bases remaining between them. For the CDR3, the DNA is TGTGCCAGCAGCTTTCCAGGGAGAGTCAGCGAGCAGTTCTTC. Translated: CASSFPGRVSEQFF. Full variable domain (remainder filled in from reference TRBV7-8 and TRBJ2-1): GAGVSQSPRYKVAKRGQDVALRCDPISGHVSLFWYQQALGQGPEFLTYFQNEAQLDKSGLPSDRFFAERPEGSVSTLKIQRTQQEDSAVYLCASSFPGRVSEQFFGPGTRLTVL.

The chain combines TRBV12-5 with TRBJ1-2, with TRBD1 identical over 8 bases. Germline values: CDR1 LGHNT, CDR2 FRNRAP. V gave up 0 bases and J gave up 0 bases; unmatched junction bases: 12. This CDR3 region has 19 residues. In DNA, the CDR3 is TGTGCTAGTGGTTTGGTCCACACGGGACAGGCCCTCTCTAACTATGGCTACACCTTC. It yields the protein CASGLVHTGQALSNYGYTF.

This chain links TRBV19 with TRBJ2-6; D is undetermined. Trimming left V 4 bases short and J 2 bases short, with 0 bases between. Germline V gene sequence: CDR1 LNHDA, CDR2 SQIVND (reference sequence). The CDR3 runs to 12 residues. CDR3 sequence (DNA): TGTGCCAGTAGTACTGGGGCCAACGTCCTGACTTTC. The encoded protein is CASSTGANVLTF.

This clone appeared once. The chain is built from TRBV11-2 and TRBJ2-2; 7 nucleotides align to TRBD2. Per germline, CDR1 SGHAT and CDR2 FQNNGV. Germline trimming cut 5 bases from V and 4 bases from J; bases unmatched to any gene: 7. The CDR3 consists of 15 residues. CDR3 DNA: TGTGCCAGCAGCCTAAGGGGAGGGACCACCGGGGAGCTGTTTTTT. The encoded protein is CASSLRGGTTGELFF.

In its sample, this clone was seen once. V usage is TRBV4-1 and J usage is TRBJ1-4; no firm D call. V lost 0 bases to trimming and J lost 0 bases, with 8 bases between them. Germline CDR1 reads MGHRA; CDR2 reads YSYEKL. The CDR3 totals 16 residues. The CDR3 loop is CASSQDGSATNEKLFF. Written as DNA, the CDR3 is TGCGCCAGCAGCCAAGATGGAAGCGCAACTAATGAAAAACTGTTTTTT.

This chain joins TRBV5-1 and TRBJ1-2; TRBD1 agrees at 12 bases. Unmatched junction bases numbered 9, after V lost 4 bases and J lost 8 bases. Germline CDR1 and CDR2: SGHRS and YFSETQ. CDR3 length: 15 amino acids. The CDR3 coding sequence is TGCGCCAGCAGCGCCACGGGACAGGGGGCGTACGGCTACACCTTC. As protein: CASSATGQGAYGYTF. Filled out from reference TRBV5-1 and TRBJ1-2, the complete variable domain reads KAGVTQTPRYLIKTRGQQVTLSCSPISGHRSVSWYQQTPGQGLQFLFEYFSETQRNKGNFPGRFSGRQFSNSRSEMNVSTLELGDSALYLCASSATGQGAYGYTFGSGTRLTVV.

This clone was seen a single time. V gene TRBV27 combines with J gene TRBJ1-3; D unclear. The germline CDR1 and CDR2 sequences are MNHEY and SMNVEV (reference sequence). V was clipped by 0 bases and J by 0 bases, with 9 bases between them. This CDR3 is built from 16 residues. CDR3 amino acids: CASSLSPQSSGNTIYF. CDR3 DNA: TGTGCCAGCAGTTTATCCCCACAGAGCTCTGGAAACACCATATATTTT.

This chain links TRBV5-1 with TRBJ2-7; D not resolved. The germline V gene has CDR1 SGHRS and CDR2 YFSETQ. The length of the CDR3 is 16 residues. V lost 0 bases to trimming and J lost 4 bases, with 17 bases between them. The CDR3 DNA reads as TGCGCCAGCAGCTTGGAATCGGCTCTCATCCCATACGAGCAGTACTTC. Protein: CASSLESALIPYEQYF.

The chain carries TRBV7-3 and TRBJ2-2; D may be TRBD2 (6 bases). The CDR3 contains 16 residues. CDR1 and CDR2 from the germline V gene are SGHTA and FQGTGA. V gave up 2 bases and J gave up 0 bases, with 10 bases separating them. CDR3 coding DNA: TGTGCCAGCAGCTTAGGTGCGGGATCGAACACCGGGGAGCTGTTTTTT. This gives the protein CASSLGAGSNTGELFF. Full variable domain (rest looked up from reference TRBV7-3 and TRBJ2-2): GAGVSQTPSNKVTEKGKYVELRCDPISGHTALYWYRQSLGQGPEFLIYFQGTGAADDSGLPNDRFFAVRPEGSVSTLKIQRTERGDSAVYLCASSLGAGSNTGELFFGEGSRLTVL.

This chain connects TRBV19 to TRBJ1-1; 7 nucleotides align to TRBD1. V gave up 7 bases and J gave up 1 base; unmatched junction bases: 6. Germline V lookup: CDR1 LNHDA, CDR2 SQIVND (reference sequence). This CDR3 spans 14 amino acids. CDR3 amino acids: CASTSDRKNTEAFF. DNA for the CDR3: TGTGCCAGTACCTCGGACAGGAAGAACACTGAAGCTTTCTTT.

The chain recombines TRBV19 with TRBJ2-3; TRBD1 aligns across 8 bases. The germline gives CDR1 LNHDA, CDR2 SQIVND (reference sequence). After removal of 3 bases from V and 0 bases from J, the junction contained 8 bases not matched to a gene. This CDR3 has 17 residues. The CDR3 region has the DNA TGTGCCAGTAGTATGGGTCGGACAGGGACTAGCACAGATACGCAGTATTTT. Its translation is CASSMGRTGTSTDTQYF. The full variable domain, rest sourced from reference TRBV19 and TRBJ2-3, is DGGITQSPKYLFRKEGQNVTLSCEQNLNHDAMYWYRQDPGQGLRLIYYSQIVNDFQKGDIAEGYSVSREKKESFPLTVTSAQKNPTAFYLCASSMGRTGTSTDTQYFGPGTRLTVL.

This clone has more than one count but fewer than ten. The chain is built from TRBV7-3 and TRBJ2-3, with D maybe TRBD2 (5 bases). V was clipped by 1 base and J by 3 bases, with 11 bases between them. Germline-derived CDR1 and CDR2 are SGHTA and FQGTGA. The CDR3 loop spans 15 amino acids. The CDR3 nucleotides are TGTGCCAGCAGCTTAATGGGAGCCCTTACAGATACGCAGTATTTT. Protein: CASSLMGALTDTQYF.

The chain uses TRBV6-1 and TRBJ1-5, with TRBD1 as a possible D gene (6 bases). The CDR3 runs to 14 residues. V was cut by 1 base and J by 8 bases, with 12 bases left in between. Germline CDR1 MNHNS, CDR2 SASEGT. CDR3 sequence (DNA): TGTGCCAGCAGTGAAGTCGGGGGCCCTAAGCCCCAGCATTTT. Translating it yields CASSEVGGPKPQHF.

The V gene is TRBV5-4, the J gene TRBJ2-6; D uncertain. Germline V gene data show CDR1 as SGHNT and CDR2 as YYREEE (reference sequence). CDR3 length: 15 amino acids. V lost 0 bases and J 0 bases, leaving 4 bases between the germline ends. The CDR3, as DNA: TGTGCCAGCAGCTTGGAGCCCTCTGGGGCCAACGTCCTGACTTTC. This codes for CASSLEPSGANVLTF. Variable domain in full (rest from reference TRBV5-4 and TRBJ2-6): ETGVTQSPTHLIKTRGQQVTLRCSSQSGHNTVSWYQQALGQGPQFIFQYYREEENGRGNFPPRFSGLQFPNYSSELNVNALELDDSALYLCASSLEPSGANVLTFGAGSRLTVL.

V gene TRBV5-8 combines with J gene TRBJ2-1; D remains ambiguous. Between the trimmed V and J ends, which lost 2 bases and 0 bases, there was a span of 12 bases. Germline assignment: CDR1 SGHTS and CDR2 YDEGEE. This CDR3 contains 16 residues. CDR3 nucleotides: TGTGCCAGCAGCTTTTTTCGCGGAAACTCCTACAATGAGCAGTTCTTC. Translated: CASSFFRGNSYNEQFF.

The sample holds one count of this clone. The V call is TRBV6-4, the J call TRBJ2-2; TRBD2 might be the D (6 bases). The V end was cut by 2 bases, the J end by 7 bases, with 14 bases between. Germline loops: CDR1 MRHNA, CDR2 SNTAGT. This CDR3 has 15 amino acids. DNA of the CDR3: TGTGCCAGCAGTGACGAAGCGGGCCCCCACGGGGAGCTGTTTTTT. It specifies CASSDEAGPHGELFF.

This chain connects TRBV6-1 to TRBJ1-2, with TRBD1 as a possible D gene (5 bases). Trimming pared 4 bases from V and 2 bases from J, leaving 11 bases between. From germline, CDR1 is MNHNS and CDR2 SASEGT. The CDR3 extends over 14 amino acids. In DNA, the CDR3 is TGTGCCAGCAGTGCAACAGGAAGGAACTATGGCTACACCTTC. It specifies CASSATGRNYGYTF.

CDR3 loop: CASSLTGGDSPLHF. The CDR3 nucleotides are TGTGCCAGCAGCTTAACAGGGGGTGATTCACCCCTCCACTTT. V gene TRBV25-1 combines with J gene TRBJ1-6; 8 nucleotides match TRBD1. This CDR3 region has 14 residues. The trim removed 6 bases at V and 8 bases at J, leaving 6 bases unmatched. CDR1 MGHDK and CDR2 SYGVNS come from the germline V gene.

The chain uses TRBV6-5 and TRBJ2-7; possibly TRBD2 for D (6 bases). V was clipped by 4 bases and J by 1 base, with 11 bases between them. Germline V lookup: CDR1 MNHEY, CDR2 SVGAGI. This CDR3 has 14 residues. CDR3 sequence: CASSFGRGSYEQYF. The CDR3 region has the DNA TGTGCCAGCAGTTTCGGACGGGGGTCCTACGAGCAGTACTTC.

This chain uses TRBV6-4 with TRBJ1-1; no definite D call. This CDR3 region has 13 residues. The germline V gene has CDR1 MRHNA and CDR2 SNTAGT. The ends were cut back, 3 bases at V and 4 bases at J, with 9 bases in the middle. Here the CDR3 DNA reads TGTGCCAGCAGTGAAGAGGACGGCACTGAAGCTTTCTTT. Protein product: CASSEEDGTEAFF.

CDR3 in DNA: TGCGCCAGCAGCTTAAGGGCGATAGACACTGAAGCTTTCTTT. Protein: CASSLRAIDTEAFF. V gene TRBV5-1 combines with J gene TRBJ1-1; D gene unclear. V lost 2 bases to trimming and J lost 3 bases, with 11 bases between them. This CDR3 contains 14 residues. Germline values: CDR1 SGHRS, CDR2 YFSETQ.

This chain links TRBV19 with TRBJ1-1; 7 bases line up with TRBD1. Germline V gene sequence: CDR1 LNHDA, CDR2 SQIVND (reference sequence). CDR3 length: 13 amino acids. With V trimmed by 6 bases and J by 4 bases, 5 bases remained unmatched. The CDR3 sequence: CASSDRVGTEAFF. CDR3 sequence (DNA): TGTGCCAGTAGCGACAGGGTCGGCACTGAAGCTTTCTTT.

The rearrangement joins TRBV5-4 to TRBJ2-2; D gene uncertain. V lost 1 base and J 2 bases, leaving 6 bases between the germline ends. The CDR3 covers 14 residues. Germline CDR1 SGHNT, CDR2 YYREEE (reference sequence). CDR3 amino acids: CASSLSLNTGELFF. In DNA, the CDR3 is TGTGCCAGCAGCTTGAGCCTAAACACCGGGGAGCTGTTTTTT.